This T cell receptor (beta chain) came from a study of cytomegalovirus exposure and HLA in healthy donors (dated by TCRdb to 2016 to 2017). The study in broad terms: In an earlier analysis of under 750 of the donors, 276 Gb of sequence data and just under 120 million unique TCR beta sequences from roughly 190 million T cells were reported. In a later genetic analysis, genome-wide SNP genotypes for about 55% of the roughly 670 donors were used, and that subset was treated as a discovery cohort. Every discovery cohort repertoire had been produced on one sequencing platform. To predict cytomegalovirus infection status, the study combined high-throughput TCR immunosequencing, statistical association of individual TCRs with disease status, and machine learning. The later analysis used no new phenotypic data to find candidate immune exposures, relying instead on TCR beta sequences and their occurrence across donors. About 280 gigabases of sequencing data and 70 million to 100 million unique TCR sequences made up an early release that covered several hundred HLA-typed donors. Among the approximately 400 genotyped donors, around 79% belonged to the genetic ancestry cluster associated with self-reported Caucasian donors. HLA typing included class I and class II loci at four-digit resolution. Among some 410 genotyped donors of the cohort, an average of roughly 230,000 unique TCR beta nucleotide sequences was sequenced per donor, of which about 18% were non-productive. Donor age, sex, ethnicity and CMV serostatus were compiled together with the repertoire data. In addition to the first cohort of 666 subjects, a separate validation cohort of 130 or so different subjects was used. The aim of the study was to test whether cataloging public T cell receptors could identify signatures of past pathogen exposure. To decide whether each TCR beta V gene segment behaved as functional or pseudogenic, an earlier analysis of some 600 of the donors relied on high-throughput TCR beta sequencing. The study used immunosequencing to profile the T cell repertoires of about 670 subjects and linked those repertoires to cytomegalovirus serostatus. In a later analysis, previously published TCR beta repertoires from 670 or so donors were re-analyzed and high-resolution HLA genotyping was added so that TCR occurrence patterns could be studied. Because of strong linkage in the cohort, roughly five DR-DQ haplotypes were treated as single units for association and clustering. The number of donors typed differed by locus, with about 629-630 for A, B, C, DRB1 and DQB1, more than 500 for DQA1, 600 to 610 for DPA1, and 400 to 490 for DPB1. What the work shows at the level of the full study, not this receptor alone: For the cohort, immune exposure information was limited to CMV serostatus. In a later genetic analysis, a missense DCLRE1C variant was associated with V-gene and J-gene trimming of TCR beta chains, and the association was replicated in an independent cohort. Because the 87-base-pair reads could not distinguish some IMGT-functional V segments, including TRBV6-2 and TRBV6-3, those segments were excluded. Because counts were too low, more than 15 rarely observed V segments, including chromosome 9 orphons, were left out of the earlier analysis of a few hundred of the donors. In vitro tests confirmed that a few of the cytomegalovirus-associated TCR beta chains recognize cytomegalovirus antigens. A cluster of highly shared sequence variants was judged likely to represent a technical artifact of the sequencing pipeline. When HLA alleles, especially DR and DQ, strongly co-occurred, TCR associations were difficult to assign to individual alleles. According to a later genetic analysis, donors in an Asian-associated ancestry cluster had fewer N-insertions in productive TCRs than the approximately 710-donor mean. In both the original and validation cohorts, the classifier was reported to diagnose cytomegalovirus status with high specificity and sensitivity. The authors suggested that the approach could potentially be extended to other disease states and immunological phenotypes. In a later analysis, the rate of TCR association differed among HLA loci, with DRB1 alleles having the most associated TCRs and HLA-C alleles having the fewest. In an earlier analysis of around 600 of the donors, most TCR beta V segments were observed in productive rearrangements about 87% or about 30% of the time, broadly matching IMGT annotations. Linkage disequilibrium might explain the correlated functional status among segregating V segments, but an unknown experimental factor could not be ruled out. The study listed around 160 TCR beta chains as associated with cytomegalovirus. At a false discovery rate of 0.05, a later analysis linked approximately 18,000 TCR beta sequences to specific HLA alleles. Most TCR sequences were seen in very few donors, while some public TCRs were found in many individuals. Only TCR beta chains were sequenced in this cohort, and the absence of alpha or paired-chain data limited detectable features. A further reported finding was that TCR beta sequences accurately predicted the HLA-A and HLA-B alleles for most subjects in the first cohort. Presence/absence analyses assumed roughly uniform sequencing depth across donors, an assumption that may not hold. A later analysis found that most CMV-associated TCR beta chains appeared HLA-restricted, with HLA associations seemingly driven largely by CMV exposure. Because HLA typing was missing for some donors at each locus, association tests included only the typed subset. A later analysis reported that several top co-occurrence clusters appeared linked to parvovirus B19, influenza, CMV and Epstein-Barr virus. In a later analysis, HLA-associated TCR beta chains showed more clonal expansion and lower generation probabilities than non-associated chains that were equally common.

The library was made by the immunoSEQ multiplex PCR assay. The multiplex PCR relied on a mix of 60 forward primers for TCR Vbeta segments and 13 reverse primers for TCR Jbeta segments. The CDR3 region of rearranged TCR beta genes was amplified from genomic DNA by a multiplex PCR assay. On the Illumina HiSeq System, the amplified TCR beta libraries were sequenced as 87-base-pair reads. As for how the authors treated the data: A later analysis counted some 80 million unique TCR beta chains across the 700 or so repertoires, and 9.5 million to 11 million of these chains were shared by at least two donors. Raw reads were error-corrected and collapsed into unique sequences by a nearest-neighbor algorithm in which closely related sequences were merged to remove PCR and sequencing errors. V, D and J gene segments were assigned by aligning CDR3 sequences to IMGT reference sequences. For a sequence to be retained, a match of at least six nucleotides was required to both a V gene segment and a J gene segment. Rearrangements were called productive when the CDR3 lacked stop codons and stayed in frame with V and J; all others were non-productive. CDR3 was defined according to IMGT convention as the region running from the second conserved V-encoded cysteine to the conserved J-encoded phenylalanine. In an earlier analysis of some 550 of the donors, sequences lacking an unambiguous match to a single V gene segment were excluded. An earlier analysis of 500 to 600 of the donors classified V segments as functional when productive rearrangements were above 56.7% and as segregating when the standard deviation between donors was above 5%. A statistical classification framework was built to diagnose cytomegalovirus status from the catalog of TCR beta chain sequences. In a later analysis, V and J genes were assigned by comparing TCR nucleotide sequences against IMGT/GENE-DB human TR gene sequences. In a later analysis, CDR3 sequences and most-parsimonious VDJ recombination scenarios were assigned using the TCRdist pipeline. In a later analysis, each TCR beta chain was defined by its CDR3 amino acid sequence together with its V-gene family, and reads lacking a unique V-gene family were excluded. To address suspected cross-contamination and a sequencing artifact, a later analysis removed over 500 highly shared, low-generation-probability nucleotide sequences. In a later analysis, a clonal expansion index was calculated for each public chain from normalized within-repertoire ranks of inferred template counts. In a later analysis, generation probabilities were computed with a VDJ recombination model fitted to out-of-frame rearrangements, and the resulting probabilities were checked against IGoR. In a later analysis, hypergeometric tests were used to score TCR-TCR, TCR-HLA and TCR-CMV co-occurrence, with a repertoire-size bias correction applied to TCR pairs. In a later analysis, false discovery rates were estimated by permuting HLA or CMV assignments 20 times. In a later analysis, co-occurring TCRs were grouped with DBSCAN, and TCRdist sequence similarity was added when clustering was performed within HLA-allele-positive subsets. Repertoires with fewer than 30,000 or more than 120,000 public chains, plus five repertoires with anomalous nucleotide sharing, were excluded from co-occurrence clustering. TCRdb took this table from immuneACCESS and kept in-frame rearrangements with V and J called. Such tables lack part of the clones; where checked against another copy, unresolved V genes explain under half of the gap, and the rest is unexplained. That table is the source of V, J and clone size, and D and trimming were worked out from the DNA. The sample records 150,000 to 200,000 clones, about four fifths of which are singletons. 0.38% of the sample is held by the ten biggest clonotypes.

As to this clone: Its antigen is currently not known. The record has no base qualities; no much larger clone is one base away.

The CDR3 goes from the cysteine to the phenylalanine over 16 residues. Only CDR3 DNA remains: 48 bases, in frame from the first base. For CDR1 and CDR2, the germline V gene lists KGHSH and LQKENI. Germline trimming amounts to 0 bases on V and 0 bases on J, with 2 as the count of junction bases outside the gene matches. The cohort was made up of under 800 healthy bone marrow donors. All cohort members were sampled while nominally healthy, although unrecorded immune exposures were likely present. The donor tested CMV seronegative, placing the donor among the 352 seronegative members of the cohort. A peripheral blood sample was provided by each donor, and peripheral blood mononuclear cells were used for TCR beta sequencing. The Qiagen DNeasy Blood Extraction Kit was used to extract genomic DNA from the blood cell samples.

The source is a boy between 2 and 15 years old in good health and CMV-seronegative. The rearrangement joined TRBV18 to TRBJ2-7, with 10 central nucleotides matching TRBD2. What was sequenced was PBMCs. The DNA sequence is given as TGTGCCAGCTCACCACCCGGACTAGCGGCCTCCTACGAGCAGTACTTC. Its protein product is CASSPPGLAASYEQYF. The reference TRBV18 and TRBJ2-7 proteins fill in what lies around the CDR3, so the full variable domain reads NAGVMQNPRHLVRRRGQEARLRCSPMKGHSHVYWYRQLPEEGLKFMVYLQKENIIDESGMPKERFSAEFPKEGPSILRIQQVVRGDSAAYFCASSPPGLAASYEQYFGPGTRLTVT.